Shown below are 3 T cell receptor beta chains from a single sample sequenced in a study of control samples from healthy donors and cancer patients. Sequencing was performed with immunoSEQ multiplex PCR; in TCRdb, only in-frame clones are kept and a portion is missing. The table lists about 100,000 clones, roughly 87% of them singletons. The sample taken for sequencing was blood. These receptors all come from a woman aged 45-65 years in good health.

To note about this clone: This may arise from a read error, as a much more abundant clone is one base away. Other DNA sequences from this sample encode an identical CDR3 as well. The rearrangement joins TRBV7-9 to TRBJ1-1, with D perhaps matching TRBD1 (6 bases). The CDR3 runs 13 residues. Trimming stripped 5 bases from V and 1 base from J, with 8 bases between. Germline loops: CDR1 SEHNR, CDR2 FQNEAQ (reference sequence). CDR3 residues: CASSLQGNTEAFF. The DNA for the CDR3 is TGTGCCAGCAGCCTACAGGGGAACACTGAAGCTTTCTTT.

This clone showed up just a few times. V usage is TRBV11-2 and J usage is TRBJ1-2, with 8 positions matching TRBD1. CDR3 length: 14 residues. J was trimmed by 8 bases and V by 5 bases; bases with no gene match: 10. CDR1 and CDR2 (germline): SGHAT, FQNNGV. The CDR3 loop reads CASSDRGLGGGYTF. The DNA of the CDR3 is TGTGCCAGCAGCGACAGGGGCCTAGGAGGGGGCTACACCTTC. Based on the CDR3 plus reference TRBV11-2 and TRBJ1-2, the full variable domain is EAGVAQSPRYKIIEKRQSVAFWCNPISGHATLYWYQQILGQGPKLLIQFQNNGVVDDSQLPKDRFSAERLKGVDSTLKIQPAKLEDSAVYLCASSDRGLGGGYTFGSGTRLTVV.

J is TRBJ1-1 and V is TRBV24-1; D perhaps matches TRBD1 (5 bases). V shed 6 bases and J shed 4 bases, with 11 bases lying between them. The CDR3 extends over 13 amino acids. In germline, CDR1 is KGHDR, CDR2 SFDVKD. The CDR3 DNA reads TGTGCCACCAGTCTGAGGGGTAGCACTGAAGCTTTCTTT. Residues: CATSLRGSTEAFF.